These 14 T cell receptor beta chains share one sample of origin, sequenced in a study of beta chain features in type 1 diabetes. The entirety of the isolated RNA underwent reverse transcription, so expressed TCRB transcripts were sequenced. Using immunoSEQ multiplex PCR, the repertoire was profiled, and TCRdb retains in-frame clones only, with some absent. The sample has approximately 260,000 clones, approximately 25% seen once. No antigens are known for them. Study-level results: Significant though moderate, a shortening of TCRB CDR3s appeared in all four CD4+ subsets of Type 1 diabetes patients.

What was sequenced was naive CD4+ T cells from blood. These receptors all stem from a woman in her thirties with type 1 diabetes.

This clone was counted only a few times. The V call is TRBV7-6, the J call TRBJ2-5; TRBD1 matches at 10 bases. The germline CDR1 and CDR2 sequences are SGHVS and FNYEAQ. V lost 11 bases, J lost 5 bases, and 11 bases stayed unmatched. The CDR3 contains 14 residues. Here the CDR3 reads CAVRTGTGDETQYF. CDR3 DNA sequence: TGTGCCGTGCGCACCGGGACAGGGGACGAGACCCAGTACTTC.

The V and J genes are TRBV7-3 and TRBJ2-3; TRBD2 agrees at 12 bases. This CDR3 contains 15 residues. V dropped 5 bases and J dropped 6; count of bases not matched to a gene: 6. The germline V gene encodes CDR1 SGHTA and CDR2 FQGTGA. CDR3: CASSPSGRALDTQYF. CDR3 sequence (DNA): TGTGCCAGCAGCCCTAGCGGGAGGGCCCTCGATACGCAGTATTTT.

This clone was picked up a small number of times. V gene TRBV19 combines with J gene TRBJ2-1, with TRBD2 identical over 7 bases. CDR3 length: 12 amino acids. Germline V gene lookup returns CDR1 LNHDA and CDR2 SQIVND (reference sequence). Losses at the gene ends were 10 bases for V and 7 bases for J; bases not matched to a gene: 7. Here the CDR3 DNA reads TGTGCCACGCAAACCGGGGGGAATGAGCAGTTCTTC. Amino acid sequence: CATQTGGNEQFF.

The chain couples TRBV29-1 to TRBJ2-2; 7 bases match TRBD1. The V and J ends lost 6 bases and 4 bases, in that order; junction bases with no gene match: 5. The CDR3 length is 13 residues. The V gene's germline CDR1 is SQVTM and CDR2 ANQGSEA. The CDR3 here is CSVETGSTGELFF. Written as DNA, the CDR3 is TGCAGCGTGGAGACAGGGAGCACCGGGGAGCTGTTTTTT.

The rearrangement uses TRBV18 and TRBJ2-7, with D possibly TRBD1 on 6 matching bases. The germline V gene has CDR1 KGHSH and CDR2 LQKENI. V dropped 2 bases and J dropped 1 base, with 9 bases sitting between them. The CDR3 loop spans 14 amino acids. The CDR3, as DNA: TGTGCCAGCTCACCAGGGGGCCCGTCCTACGAGCAGTACTTC. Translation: CASSPGGPSYEQYF.

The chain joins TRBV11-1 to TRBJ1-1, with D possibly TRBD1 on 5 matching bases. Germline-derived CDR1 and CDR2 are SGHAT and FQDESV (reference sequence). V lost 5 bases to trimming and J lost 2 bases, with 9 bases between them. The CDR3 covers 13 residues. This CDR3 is CASSVQGNTEAFF. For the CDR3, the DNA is TGTGCCAGCAGCGTTCAGGGAAACACTGAAGCTTTCTTT.

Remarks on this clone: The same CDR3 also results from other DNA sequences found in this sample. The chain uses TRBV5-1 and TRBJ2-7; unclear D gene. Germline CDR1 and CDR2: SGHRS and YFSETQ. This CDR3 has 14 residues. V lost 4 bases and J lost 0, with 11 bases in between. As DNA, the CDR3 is TGCGCCAGCAGCCTTCAAACAAGCTCCTACGAGCAGTACTTC. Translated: CASSLQTSSYEQYF.

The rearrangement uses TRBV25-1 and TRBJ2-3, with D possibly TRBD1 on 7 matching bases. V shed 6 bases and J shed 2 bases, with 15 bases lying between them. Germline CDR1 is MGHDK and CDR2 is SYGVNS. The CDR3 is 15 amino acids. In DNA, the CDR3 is TGTGCCAGCAGCCCCAGGGGGGATTCCACAGATACGCAGTATTTT. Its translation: CASSPRGDSTDTQYF. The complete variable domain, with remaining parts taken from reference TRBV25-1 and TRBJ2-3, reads EADIYQTPRYLVIGTGKKITLECSQTMGHDKMYWYQQDPGMELHLIHYSYGVNSTEKGDLSSESTVSRIRTEHFPLTLESARPSHTSQYLCASSPRGDSTDTQYFGPGTRLTVL.

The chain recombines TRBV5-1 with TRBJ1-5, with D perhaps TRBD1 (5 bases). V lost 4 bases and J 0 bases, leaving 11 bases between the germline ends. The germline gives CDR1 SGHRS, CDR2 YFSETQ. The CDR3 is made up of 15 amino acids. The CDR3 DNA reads TGCGCCAGCAGCCCTCTAGACAGTAGCAATCAGCCCCAGCATTTT. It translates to CASSPLDSSNQPQHF. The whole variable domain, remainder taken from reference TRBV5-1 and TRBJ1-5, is KAGVTQTPRYLIKTRGQQVTLSCSPISGHRSVSWYQQTPGQGLQFLFEYFSETQRNKGNFPGRFSGRQFSNSRSEMNVSTLELGDSALYLCASSPLDSSNQPQHFGDGTRLSIL.

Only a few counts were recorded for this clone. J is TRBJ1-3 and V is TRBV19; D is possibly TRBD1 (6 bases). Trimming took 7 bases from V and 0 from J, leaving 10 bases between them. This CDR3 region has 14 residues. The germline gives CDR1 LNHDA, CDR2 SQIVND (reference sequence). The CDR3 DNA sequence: TGTGCCAGTACCCAGGGGTACTCTGGAAACACCATATATTTT. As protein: CASTQGYSGNTIYF.

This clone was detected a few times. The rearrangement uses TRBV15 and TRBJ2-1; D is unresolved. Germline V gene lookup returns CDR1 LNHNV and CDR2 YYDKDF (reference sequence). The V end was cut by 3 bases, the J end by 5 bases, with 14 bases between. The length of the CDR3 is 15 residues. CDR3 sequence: CATSSPVGLDNEQFF. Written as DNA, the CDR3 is TGTGCCACCAGCAGCCCCGTGGGCCTGGACAATGAGCAGTTCTTC.

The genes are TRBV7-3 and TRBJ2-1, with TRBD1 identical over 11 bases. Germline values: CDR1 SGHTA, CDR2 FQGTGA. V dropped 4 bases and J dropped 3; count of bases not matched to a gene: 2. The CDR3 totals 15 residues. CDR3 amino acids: CASSYGTGGYNEQFF. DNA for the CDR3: TGTGCCAGCAGCTATGGGACAGGGGGCTACAATGAGCAGTTCTTC.

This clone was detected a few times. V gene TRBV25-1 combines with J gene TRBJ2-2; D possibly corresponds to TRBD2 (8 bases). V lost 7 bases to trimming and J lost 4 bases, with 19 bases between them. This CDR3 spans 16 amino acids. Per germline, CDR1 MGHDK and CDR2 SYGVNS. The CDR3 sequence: CASNQRGLAGTGELFF. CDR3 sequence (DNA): TGTGCCAGCAACCAAAGGGGGCTAGCGGGCACCGGGGAGCTGTTTTTT.

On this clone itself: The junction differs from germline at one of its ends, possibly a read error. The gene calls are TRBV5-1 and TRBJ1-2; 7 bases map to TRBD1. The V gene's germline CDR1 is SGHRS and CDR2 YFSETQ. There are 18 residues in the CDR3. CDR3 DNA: TGCGCCAGCAGGTTGGCGTACAGGGGTCGAACATCTAACTATGGCTACACCTTC. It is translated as CASRLAYRGRTSNYGYTF.